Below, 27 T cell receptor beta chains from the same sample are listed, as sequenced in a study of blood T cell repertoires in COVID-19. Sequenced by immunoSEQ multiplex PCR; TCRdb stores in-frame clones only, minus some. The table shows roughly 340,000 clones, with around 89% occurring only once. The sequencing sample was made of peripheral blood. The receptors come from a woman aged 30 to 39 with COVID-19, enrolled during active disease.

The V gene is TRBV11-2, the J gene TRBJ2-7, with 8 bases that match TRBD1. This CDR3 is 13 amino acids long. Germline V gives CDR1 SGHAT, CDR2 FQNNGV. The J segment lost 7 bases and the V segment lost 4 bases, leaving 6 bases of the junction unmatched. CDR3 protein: CASSSQGAQEQYF. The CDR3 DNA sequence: TGTGCCAGCAGCTCGCAGGGGGCTCAAGAGCAGTACTTC. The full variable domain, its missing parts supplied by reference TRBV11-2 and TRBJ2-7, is EAGVAQSPRYKIIEKRQSVAFWCNPISGHATLYWYQQILGQGPKLLIQFQNNGVVDDSQLPKDRFSAERLKGVDSTLKIQPAKLEDSAVYLCASSSQGAQEQYFGPGTRLTVT.

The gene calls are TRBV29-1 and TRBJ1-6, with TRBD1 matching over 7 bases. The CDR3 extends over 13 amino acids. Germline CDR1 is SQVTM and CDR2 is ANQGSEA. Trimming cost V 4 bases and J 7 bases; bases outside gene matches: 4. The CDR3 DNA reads TGCAGCGTTGGACAGGGTGGGAATTCACCCCTCCACTTT. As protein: CSVGQGGNSPLHF.

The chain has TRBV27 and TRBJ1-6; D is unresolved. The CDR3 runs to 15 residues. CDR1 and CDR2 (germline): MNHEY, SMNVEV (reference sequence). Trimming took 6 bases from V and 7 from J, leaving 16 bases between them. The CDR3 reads CASSPSRTGNSPLHF. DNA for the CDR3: TGTGCCAGCAGCCCTTCTCGGACGGGGAATTCACCCCTCCACTTT.

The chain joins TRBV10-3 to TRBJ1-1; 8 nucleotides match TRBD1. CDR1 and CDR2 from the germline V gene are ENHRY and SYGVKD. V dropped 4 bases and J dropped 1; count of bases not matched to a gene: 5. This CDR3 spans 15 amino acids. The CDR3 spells CAISGPGTGNTEAFF. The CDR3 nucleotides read TGTGCCATCAGTGGACCTGGGACAGGGAACACTGAAGCTTTCTTT.

CDR3 loop: CASSLLAGGSYNEQFF. In DNA, the CDR3 is TGTGCCAGCAGTCTACTAGCGGGAGGCTCCTACAATGAGCAGTTCTTC. The chain joins TRBV7-8 to TRBJ2-1; 12 positions match TRBD2. CDR3 length: 16 residues. Germline V gene lookup returns CDR1 SGHVS and CDR2 FQNEAQ. The ends lost 6 bases at V and 0 bases at J; junction bases unmatched: 3.

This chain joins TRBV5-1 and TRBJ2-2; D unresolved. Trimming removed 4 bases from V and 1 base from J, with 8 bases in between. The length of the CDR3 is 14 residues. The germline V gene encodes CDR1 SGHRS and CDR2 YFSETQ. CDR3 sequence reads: CASSDNRNTGELFF. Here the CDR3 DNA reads TGCGCCAGCAGCGATAACAGGAACACCGGGGAGCTGTTTTTT.

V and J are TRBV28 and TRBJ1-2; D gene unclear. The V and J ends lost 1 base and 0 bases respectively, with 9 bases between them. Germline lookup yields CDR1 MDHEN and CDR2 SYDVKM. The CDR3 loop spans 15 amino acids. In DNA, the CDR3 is TGTGCCAGCAGTTTATCCCAGGTGACTAACTATGGCTACACCTTC. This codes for CASSLSQVTNYGYTF.

The CDR3, as DNA: TGTGCCAGCTCACCACGGACGGGAGGAGAGACCCAGTACTTC. It is translated as CASSPRTGGETQYF. This rearrangement joins TRBV18 to TRBJ2-5, with 7 bases matching TRBD2. Germline V gene sequence: CDR1 KGHSH, CDR2 LQKENI. This CDR3 is 14 amino acids long. The ends lost 1 base at V and 4 bases at J; junction bases unmatched: 3.

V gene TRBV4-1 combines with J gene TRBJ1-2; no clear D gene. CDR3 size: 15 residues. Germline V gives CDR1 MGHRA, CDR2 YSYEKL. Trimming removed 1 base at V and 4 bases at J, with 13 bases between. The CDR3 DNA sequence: TGCGCCAGCAGCCAAGGGACCCGTGGGAGCTATGGCTACACCTTC. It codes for CASSQGTRGSYGYTF.

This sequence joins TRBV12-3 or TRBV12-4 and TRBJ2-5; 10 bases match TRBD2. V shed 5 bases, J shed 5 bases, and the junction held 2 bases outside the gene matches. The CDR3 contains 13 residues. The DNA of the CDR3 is TGTGCCAGCAGTCCGGGACTAGCGGAGACCCAGTACTTC. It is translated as CASSPGLAETQYF.

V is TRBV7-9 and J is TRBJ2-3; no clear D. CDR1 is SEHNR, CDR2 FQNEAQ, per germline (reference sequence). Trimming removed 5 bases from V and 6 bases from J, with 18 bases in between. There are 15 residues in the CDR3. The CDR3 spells CASSPPSGLYDTQYF. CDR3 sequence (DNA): TGTGCCAGCAGCCCGCCTTCGGGTTTATATGATACGCAGTATTTT.

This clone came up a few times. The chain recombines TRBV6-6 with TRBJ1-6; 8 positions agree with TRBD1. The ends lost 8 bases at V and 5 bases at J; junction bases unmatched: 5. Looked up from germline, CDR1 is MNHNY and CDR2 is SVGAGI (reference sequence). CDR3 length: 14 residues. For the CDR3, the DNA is TGTGCCAGCGGACAGGGAAGGGATAATTCACCCCTCCACTTT. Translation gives CASGQGRDNSPLHF.

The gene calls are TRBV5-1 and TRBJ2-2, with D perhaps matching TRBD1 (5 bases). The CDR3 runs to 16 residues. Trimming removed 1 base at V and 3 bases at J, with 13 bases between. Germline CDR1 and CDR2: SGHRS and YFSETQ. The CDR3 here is CASSLRQGGDTGELFF. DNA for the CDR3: TGCGCCAGCAGCTTGCGGCAGGGTGGGGACACCGGGGAGCTGTTTTTT.

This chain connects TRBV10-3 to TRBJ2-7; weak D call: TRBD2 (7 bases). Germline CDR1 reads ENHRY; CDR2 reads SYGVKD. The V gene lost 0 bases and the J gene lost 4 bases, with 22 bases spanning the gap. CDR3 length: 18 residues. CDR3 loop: CAISESFPPRGGGYEQYV. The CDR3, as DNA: TGTGCCATCAGTGAGTCGTTCCCTCCCAGGGGCGGGGGATACGAGCAGTACGTC.

CDR3 nucleotide sequence: TGCAGTGCTAGTGGCGGGGGGGCCTTAGATACGCAGTATTTT. Protein: CSASGGGALDTQYF. The chain couples TRBV20-1 to TRBJ2-3; 9 nucleotides agree with TRBD2. Per the germline V gene, CDR1 is DFQATT and CDR2 is SNEGSKA (reference sequence). With 3 bases clipped from V and 5 bases from J, the junction kept 6 bases outside the gene matches. The CDR3 extends over 14 amino acids.

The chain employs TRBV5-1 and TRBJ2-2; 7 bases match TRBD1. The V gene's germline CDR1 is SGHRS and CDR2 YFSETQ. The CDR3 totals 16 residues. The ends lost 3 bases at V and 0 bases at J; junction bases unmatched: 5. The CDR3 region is CASSSSGTANTGELFF. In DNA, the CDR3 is TGCGCCAGCAGCTCCTCCGGGACAGCGAACACCGGGGAGCTGTTTTTT.

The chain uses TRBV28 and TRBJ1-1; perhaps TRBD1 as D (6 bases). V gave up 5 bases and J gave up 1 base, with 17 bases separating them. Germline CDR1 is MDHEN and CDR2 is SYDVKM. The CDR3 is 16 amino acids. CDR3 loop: CASSPATGRGNTEAFF. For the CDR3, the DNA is TGTGCCAGCAGTCCCGCCACCGGCAGGGGGAACACTGAAGCTTTCTTT.

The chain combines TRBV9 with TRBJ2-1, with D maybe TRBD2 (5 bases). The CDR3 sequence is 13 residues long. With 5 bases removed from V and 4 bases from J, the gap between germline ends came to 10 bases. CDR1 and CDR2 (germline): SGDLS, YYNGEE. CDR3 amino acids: CASSGLRYNEQFF. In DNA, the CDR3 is TGTGCCAGCAGTGGACTTCGATACAATGAGCAGTTCTTC.

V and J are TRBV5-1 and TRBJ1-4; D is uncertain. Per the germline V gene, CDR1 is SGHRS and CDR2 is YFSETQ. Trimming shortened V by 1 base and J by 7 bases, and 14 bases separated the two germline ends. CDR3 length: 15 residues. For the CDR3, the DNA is TGCGCCAGCAGCTTGCAAAACAGATTAGGTGAAAAACTGTTTTTT. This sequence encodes CASSLQNRLGEKLFF.

The CDR3 loop is CASRRSGGDTQYF. CDR3 in DNA: TGTGCCAGCAGACGGTCCGGGGGTGATACGCAGTATTTT. The chain has TRBV27 and TRBJ2-3; tentative D call: TRBD2 (6 bases). The CDR3 runs 13 residues. Germline V CDR1 and CDR2: MNHEY, SMNVEV (reference sequence). Trimming took off 6 bases at V and 6 bases at J, with 13 bases between the two ends.

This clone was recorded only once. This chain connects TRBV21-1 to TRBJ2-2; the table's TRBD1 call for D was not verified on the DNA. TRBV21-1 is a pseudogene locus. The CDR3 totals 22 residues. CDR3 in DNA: TGTGCCAGCAACCTCTCGAACATCCGGGACAGGGTGTGGGGCGCGAACACCGGGGAGCTGTTTTTT. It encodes CASNLSNIRDRVWGANTGELFF.

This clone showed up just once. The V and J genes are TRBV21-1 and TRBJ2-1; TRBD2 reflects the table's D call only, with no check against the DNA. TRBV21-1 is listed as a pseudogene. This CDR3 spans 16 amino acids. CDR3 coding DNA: TGTGCCAGCAGCAAAGAGGGGGGGGCAGCCTACAATGAGCAGTTCTTC. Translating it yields CASSKEGGAAYNEQFF.

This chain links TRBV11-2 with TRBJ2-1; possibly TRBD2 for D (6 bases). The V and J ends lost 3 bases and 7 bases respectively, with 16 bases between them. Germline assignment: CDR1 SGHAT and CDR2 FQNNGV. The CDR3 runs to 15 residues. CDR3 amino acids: CASSFTGTQPNEQFF. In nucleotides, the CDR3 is TGTGCCAGCAGCTTTACCGGGACTCAACCGAATGAGCAGTTCTTC.

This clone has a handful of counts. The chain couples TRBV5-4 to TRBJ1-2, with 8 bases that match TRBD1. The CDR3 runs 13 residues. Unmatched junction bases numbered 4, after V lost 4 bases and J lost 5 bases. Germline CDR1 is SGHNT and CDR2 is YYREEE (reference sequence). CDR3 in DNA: TGTGCCAGCAGCCCGGACAGGGAGTATGGCTACACCTTC. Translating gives CASSPDREYGYTF.

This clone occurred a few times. The CDR3 region is CASSLPGLRKWEQFF. As DNA, the CDR3 is TGTGCCAGCAGCCTTCCGGGACTCCGAAAATGGGAGCAGTTCTTC. The J gene is TRBJ2-1, the V gene TRBV7-2, with a tentative D call TRBD2 (6 bases). This CDR3 has 15 residues. Germline-derived CDR1 and CDR2 are SGHTA and FQGNSA. V lost 5 bases and J 10 bases, leaving 21 bases between the germline ends.

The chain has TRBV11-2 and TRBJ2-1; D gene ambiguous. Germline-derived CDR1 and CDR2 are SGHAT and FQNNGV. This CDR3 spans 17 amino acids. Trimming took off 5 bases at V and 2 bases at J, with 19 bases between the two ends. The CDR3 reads CASSQTPLTSPYNEQFF. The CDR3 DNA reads TGTGCCAGCAGCCAAACCCCGTTAACGAGTCCCTACAATGAGCAGTTCTTC.

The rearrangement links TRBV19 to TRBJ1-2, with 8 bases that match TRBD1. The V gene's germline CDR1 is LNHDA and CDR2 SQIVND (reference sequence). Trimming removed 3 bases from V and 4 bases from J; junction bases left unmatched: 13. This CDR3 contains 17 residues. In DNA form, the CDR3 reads TGTGCCAGTAGTATTAGTGAACGGACAGGGTCGGTCTATGGCTACACCTTC. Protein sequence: CASSISERTGSVYGYTF.